A selection of T cell receptor beta chains follows, all from one sample in a study of response to subunit inactivated influenza vaccine. TCRdb redid the calling of the RT-PCR reads with MiXCR, one entry per CDR3 protein. The table records about 190,000 distinct CDR3 sequences, about 15% of them present only once. The sample here was CD8+ T cells sorted from PBMCs, taken 4 to 6 days after vaccination. All receptors derive from a man aged 50-59 years who received an inactivated influenza vaccine. The CDR3 runs from the conserved cysteine through the conserved F or W. Each record gives: clone size, D gene, J gene, V gene, CDR3 DNA, CDR3 protein. The D gene is left open where the match is weak. A row's size may be missing; if present it is once, few, many or a size class.

clone size: -; D gene: TRBD2; J gene: TRBJ2-7; V gene: TRBV5-1; CDR3 DNA: TGCGCCAGCAGCATCTCCCCGGGACTAGGGGAATACGAGCAGTACTTC; CDR3 protein: CASSISPGLGEYEQYF
clone size: -; D gene: -; J gene: TRBJ2-1; V gene: TRBV13; CDR3 DNA: TGTGCCAGCAATCGTGAGCGGAGCGCTCGGGATGAGCAGTTCTTC; CDR3 protein: CASNRERSARDEQFF
clone size: few; D gene: -; J gene: TRBJ2-2; V gene: TRBV4-1; CDR3 DNA: TGCGCCAGCAGCCATGCGGTTAACACCGGGGAGCTGTTTTTT; CDR3 protein: CASSHAVNTGELFF
clone size: -; D gene: -; J gene: TRBJ2-2; V gene: TRBV29-1; CDR3 DNA: TGCAGCGTTGCCGATTTCACGAACACCGGGGAGCTGTTTTTT; CDR3 protein: CSVADFTNTGELFF
clone size: -; D gene: -; J gene: TRBJ2-3; V gene: TRBV6-2/TRBV6-3; CDR3 DNA: TGTGCCAGCAGTTCGGGGGACAGTTTCACAGATACGCAGTATTTT; CDR3 protein: CASSSGDSFTDTQYF
clone size: many; D gene: -; J gene: TRBJ2-5; V gene: TRBV7-9; CDR3 DNA: TGTGCCAGCAGTTTGGCTCGCGAGACCCAGTACTTC; CDR3 protein: CASSLARETQYF
clone size: many; D gene: TRBD2; J gene: TRBJ2-1; V gene: TRBV5-6; CDR3 DNA: TGTGCCAGCAGCCTTATGGGACTAGCGGGAGGGTCCCGGCATTTTGTAGTGAATGAGCAGTTCTTC; CDR3 protein: CASSLMGLAGGSRHFVVNEQFF
clone size: few; D gene: TRBD2; J gene: TRBJ2-1; V gene: TRBV7-3; CDR3 DNA: TGTGCCAGCAGCCTACTAGGGACTAGCGAATGGGGTGAGCAGTTCTTC; CDR3 protein: CASSLLGTSEWGEQFF
clone size: few; D gene: -; J gene: TRBJ2-2; V gene: TRBV4-1; CDR3 DNA: TGCGCCAGCCGGCTTTCGGCGCTGAACACCGGGGAGCTGTTTTTT; CDR3 protein: CASRLSALNTGELFF
clone size: -; D gene: TRBD2; J gene: TRBJ2-1; V gene: TRBV24-1; CDR3 DNA: TGTGCCACCAGTGATCATACTAGCGGGAGGGGAGGCAATGAGCAGTTCTTC; CDR3 protein: CATSDHTSGRGGNEQFF
clone size: few; D gene: TRBD2; J gene: TRBJ2-3; V gene: TRBV4-3; CDR3 DNA: TGCGCCAGCAGCCAAGAGTCGGCGGGGGGGTTCACAGATACGCAGTATTTT; CDR3 protein: CASSQESAGGFTDTQYF
clone size: -; D gene: -; J gene: TRBJ2-7; V gene: TRBV6-2/TRBV6-3; CDR3 DNA: TGTGCCAGCAGTTACCCGCCAACTTTAGCCTTC; CDR3 protein: CASSYPPTLAF
clone size: few; D gene: TRBD1; J gene: TRBJ2-6; V gene: TRBV4-2; CDR3 DNA: TGTGCCAGCAGCCAAGAGGGACAGTTCTCCTCTGGGGCCAACGTCCTGACTTTC; CDR3 protein: CASSQEGQFSSGANVLTF
clone size: -; D gene: TRBD1; J gene: TRBJ1-1; V gene: TRBV6-5; CDR3 DNA: TGTGCCAGCAGTTACCTAGGACAGGGAGGGACTGAAGCTTTCTTT; CDR3 protein: CASSYLGQGGTEAFF
clone size: few; D gene: -; J gene: TRBJ2-7; V gene: TRBV6-2/TRBV6-3; CDR3 DNA: TGTGCCAGCAGTTATAGTCAGGCCTACGAGCAGTACTTC; CDR3 protein: CASSYSQAYEQYF
clone size: -; D gene: -; J gene: TRBJ2-1; V gene: TRBV15; CDR3 DNA: TGTGCCACCACGATGCCTAGCAATGAGCAGTTCTTC; CDR3 protein: CATTMPSNEQFF
clone size: few; D gene: -; J gene: TRBJ1-6; V gene: TRBV4-1; CDR3 DNA: TGCGCCAGCAGCCACCACAGGGTTGGTTCACCCCTCCACTTT; CDR3 protein: CASSHHRVGSPLHF
clone size: -; D gene: -; J gene: TRBJ1-2; V gene: TRBV30; CDR3 DNA: TGTGCCTGGCAGTCCGCTGGCTACACCTTC; CDR3 protein: CAWQSAGYTF
clone size: -; D gene: -; J gene: TRBJ2-7; V gene: TRBV11-2; CDR3 DNA: TGTGCCAGCAGGATGAGACCTTCCTACGAGCAGTACTTC; CDR3 protein: CASRMRPSYEQYF
clone size: few; D gene: TRBD2; J gene: TRBJ2-7; V gene: TRBV20-1; CDR3 DNA: TGCAGTGCCGGACTAGCGGAGTCCTACGAGCAGTACTTC; CDR3 protein: CSAGLAESYEQYF
clone size: -; D gene: TRBD1; J gene: TRBJ2-3; V gene: TRBV9; CDR3 DNA: TGTGCCAGCAGCGGTCAGGGGGCGTCTACCGGCACAGATACGCAGTATTTT; CDR3 protein: CASSGQGASTGTDTQYF
clone size: -; D gene: TRBD1; J gene: TRBJ1-2; V gene: TRBV12-3/TRBV12-4; CDR3 DNA: TGTGCCAGCACACCGGGACAGGGGTACTATGGCTACACCTTC; CDR3 protein: CASTPGQGYYGYTF
clone size: -; D gene: -; J gene: TRBJ1-5; V gene: TRBV28; CDR3 DNA: TGTGCCAGCAGTTTTTCCGGGAGTCATCAGCCCCAGCATTTT; CDR3 protein: CASSFSGSHQPQHF
clone size: few; D gene: -; J gene: TRBJ2-1; V gene: TRBV11-1; CDR3 DNA: TGTGCCAGCAGCTTAGGATCTGAGCCTTGGGGGGATGAGCAGTTCTTC; CDR3 protein: CASSLGSEPWGDEQFF
clone size: few; D gene: TRBD1; J gene: TRBJ2-7; V gene: TRBV28; CDR3 DNA: TGTGCCACCGGGGACAGCGAGCAGTACTTC; CDR3 protein: CATGDSEQYF
clone size: -; D gene: TRBD2; J gene: TRBJ2-7; V gene: TRBV28; CDR3 DNA: TGTGCCAGCAAGGTGGGACTAGCGTTCTCCTACGAGCAGTACTTC; CDR3 protein: CASKVGLAFSYEQYF
clone size: few; D gene: -; J gene: TRBJ2-7; V gene: TRBV14; CDR3 DNA: TGTGCCAGCAGCCAAGTTGGACCTAGCCCCTACGAGCAGTACTTC; CDR3 protein: CASSQVGPSPYEQYF
clone size: -; D gene: TRBD2; J gene: TRBJ2-7; V gene: TRBV28; CDR3 DNA: TGTGCCAGCACCTTCTCGGGGGGGCTTGAGCAGTACTTC; CDR3 protein: CASTFSGGLEQYF
clone size: few; D gene: TRBD1; J gene: TRBJ2-7; V gene: TRBV20-1; CDR3 DNA: TGCAGTGCTAGCAACATAGGGGGACAGGGCTACGAGCAGTACTTC; CDR3 protein: CSASNIGGQGYEQYF
clone size: -; D gene: -; J gene: TRBJ2-7; V gene: TRBV7-9; CDR3 DNA: TGTGCCAGCAGCACGTCAGGGATTCCCTACGAGCAGTACTTC; CDR3 protein: CASSTSGIPYEQYF
clone size: -; D gene: TRBD1; J gene: TRBJ2-7; V gene: TRBV5-5; CDR3 DNA: TGTGCCAGCAGCTTAGAGGGACAGGCTGCCTCCTACGAGCAGTACTTC; CDR3 protein: CASSLEGQAASYEQYF
clone size: few; D gene: TRBD2; J gene: TRBJ2-1; V gene: TRBV12-3/TRBV12-4; CDR3 DNA: TGTGCCAGCAGTTTGTCTAGCGGGGCGGCGAATGAGCAGTTCTTC; CDR3 protein: CASSLSSGAANEQFF
clone size: -; D gene: -; J gene: TRBJ2-7; V gene: TRBV4-3; CDR3 DNA: TGCGCCAGCAGCCAAGGTGGTAGGGCCCAGTACCACGAGCAGTACTTC; CDR3 protein: CASSQGGRAQYHEQYF
clone size: -; D gene: TRBD2; J gene: TRBJ2-1; V gene: TRBV12-3/TRBV12-4; CDR3 DNA: TGTGCCAGCAGAACGAGCGGGATACCCTACAATGAGCAGTTCTTC; CDR3 protein: CASRTSGIPYNEQFF
clone size: -; D gene: TRBD1; J gene: TRBJ2-7; V gene: TRBV5-1; CDR3 DNA: TGCGCCAGCAGCTCAGGACAGGGGTGGTACGAGCAGTACTTC; CDR3 protein: CASSSGQGWYEQYF
clone size: -; D gene: -; J gene: TRBJ2-1; V gene: TRBV12-3/TRBV12-4; CDR3 DNA: TGTGCCAGCAGCCCGTGGGCGGGCCGCTCCTACAATGAGCAGTTCTTC; CDR3 protein: CASSPWAGRSYNEQFF
clone size: -; D gene: -; J gene: TRBJ2-1; V gene: TRBV28; CDR3 DNA: TGTGCCAGCAGCCCCATCACCCCCCAGGGAACTACTGACAATGAGCAGTTCTTC; CDR3 protein: CASSPITPQGTTDNEQFF
clone size: -; D gene: -; J gene: TRBJ2-7; V gene: TRBV6-1; CDR3 DNA: TGTGCCAGCAGTACCACAGGAGGGGGCGGCTACGAGCAGTACTTC; CDR3 protein: CASSTTGGGGYEQYF
clone size: -; D gene: TRBD2; J gene: TRBJ2-1; V gene: TRBV29-1; CDR3 DNA: TGCAGCGTTGAAGGACTAGCGGGAGAGGTGAACTACAATGAGCAGTTCTTC; CDR3 protein: CSVEGLAGEVNYNEQFF
clone size: -; D gene: -; J gene: TRBJ2-7; V gene: TRBV10-3; CDR3 DNA: TGTGCCATCAGTGATTCTGGGCAGGGAACCTACGAGCAGTACTTC; CDR3 protein: CAISDSGQGTYEQYF
clone size: few; D gene: TRBD1; J gene: TRBJ1-2; V gene: TRBV15; CDR3 DNA: TGTGCCACCAGCCCGACCCCGGGACAGGGGTATGGCTACACCTTC; CDR3 protein: CATSPTPGQGYGYTF
clone size: -; D gene: TRBD2; J gene: TRBJ2-1; V gene: TRBV27; CDR3 DNA: TGTGCCAGCACCTCTAGCGGGATGTACAATGAGCAGTTCTTC; CDR3 protein: CASTSSGMYNEQFF
clone size: many; D gene: TRBD1; J gene: TRBJ2-2; V gene: TRBV10-3; CDR3 DNA: TGTGCCATCAGCGGGACAGGGGATAACGGGGAGCTGTTTTTT; CDR3 protein: CAISGTGDNGELFF
clone size: -; D gene: -; J gene: TRBJ1-1; V gene: TRBV15; CDR3 DNA: TGTGCCACCAGCAGAGATCAAGGAGCCCTCTTTATGAACACTGAAGCTTTCTTT; CDR3 protein: CATSRDQGALFMNTEAFF
clone size: -; D gene: -; J gene: TRBJ1-5; V gene: TRBV30; CDR3 DNA: TGTGCCTCTCCGGGCGTTAGCAATCAGCCCCAGCATTTT; CDR3 protein: CASPGVSNQPQHF
clone size: many; D gene: TRBD2; J gene: TRBJ2-1; V gene: TRBV27; CDR3 DNA: TGTGCCAGTTCGGGACTAGCGGGGGGATACACCTACAATGAGCAGTTCTTC; CDR3 protein: CASSGLAGGYTYNEQFF
clone size: -; D gene: -; J gene: TRBJ2-7; V gene: TRBV6-2/TRBV6-3; CDR3 DNA: TGTGCCAGCAGTTACACGACCTCCTTCGAGCAGTACTTC; CDR3 protein: CASSYTTSFEQYF